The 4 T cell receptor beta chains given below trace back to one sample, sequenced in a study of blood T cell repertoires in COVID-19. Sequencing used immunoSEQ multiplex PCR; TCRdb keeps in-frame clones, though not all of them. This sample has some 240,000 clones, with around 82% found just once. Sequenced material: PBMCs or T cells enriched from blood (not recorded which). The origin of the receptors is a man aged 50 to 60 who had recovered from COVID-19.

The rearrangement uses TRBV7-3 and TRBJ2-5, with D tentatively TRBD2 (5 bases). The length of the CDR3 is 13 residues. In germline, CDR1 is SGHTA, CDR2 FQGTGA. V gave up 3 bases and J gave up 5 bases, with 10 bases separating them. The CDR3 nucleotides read TGTGCCAGCAGCTTTTTAGCGCGGGAGACCCAGTACTTC. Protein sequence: CASSFLARETQYF. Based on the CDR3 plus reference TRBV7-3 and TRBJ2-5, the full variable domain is GAGVSQTPSNKVTEKGKYVELRCDPISGHTALYWYRQSLGQGPEFLIYFQGTGAADDSGLPNDRFFAVRPEGSVSTLKIQRTERGDSAVYLCASSFLARETQYFGPGTRLLVL.

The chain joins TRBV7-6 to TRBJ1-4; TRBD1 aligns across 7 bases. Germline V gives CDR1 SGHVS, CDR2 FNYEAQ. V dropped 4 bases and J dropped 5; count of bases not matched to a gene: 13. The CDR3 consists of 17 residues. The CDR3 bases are TGTGCCAGCAGCTCCTCTTTAATGGGACAGAAAAATGAAAAACTGTTTTTT. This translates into CASSSSLMGQKNEKLFF.

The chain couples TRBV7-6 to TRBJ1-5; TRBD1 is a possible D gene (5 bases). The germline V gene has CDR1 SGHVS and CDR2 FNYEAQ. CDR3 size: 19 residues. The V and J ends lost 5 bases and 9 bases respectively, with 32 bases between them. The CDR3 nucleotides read TGTGCCAGCAGCCCACCTCCGGACAAACCTGATGGAGTGGAGCGGCCCCAGCATTTT. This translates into CASSPPPDKPDGVERPQHF.

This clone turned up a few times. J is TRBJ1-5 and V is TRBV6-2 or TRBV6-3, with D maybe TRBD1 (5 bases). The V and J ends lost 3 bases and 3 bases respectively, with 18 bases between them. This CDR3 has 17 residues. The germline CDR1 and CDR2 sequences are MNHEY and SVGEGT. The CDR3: CASSYVLPLRDNQPQHF. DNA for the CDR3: TGTGCCAGCAGTTATGTTCTCCCGCTCAGGGACAATCAGCCCCAGCATTTT.